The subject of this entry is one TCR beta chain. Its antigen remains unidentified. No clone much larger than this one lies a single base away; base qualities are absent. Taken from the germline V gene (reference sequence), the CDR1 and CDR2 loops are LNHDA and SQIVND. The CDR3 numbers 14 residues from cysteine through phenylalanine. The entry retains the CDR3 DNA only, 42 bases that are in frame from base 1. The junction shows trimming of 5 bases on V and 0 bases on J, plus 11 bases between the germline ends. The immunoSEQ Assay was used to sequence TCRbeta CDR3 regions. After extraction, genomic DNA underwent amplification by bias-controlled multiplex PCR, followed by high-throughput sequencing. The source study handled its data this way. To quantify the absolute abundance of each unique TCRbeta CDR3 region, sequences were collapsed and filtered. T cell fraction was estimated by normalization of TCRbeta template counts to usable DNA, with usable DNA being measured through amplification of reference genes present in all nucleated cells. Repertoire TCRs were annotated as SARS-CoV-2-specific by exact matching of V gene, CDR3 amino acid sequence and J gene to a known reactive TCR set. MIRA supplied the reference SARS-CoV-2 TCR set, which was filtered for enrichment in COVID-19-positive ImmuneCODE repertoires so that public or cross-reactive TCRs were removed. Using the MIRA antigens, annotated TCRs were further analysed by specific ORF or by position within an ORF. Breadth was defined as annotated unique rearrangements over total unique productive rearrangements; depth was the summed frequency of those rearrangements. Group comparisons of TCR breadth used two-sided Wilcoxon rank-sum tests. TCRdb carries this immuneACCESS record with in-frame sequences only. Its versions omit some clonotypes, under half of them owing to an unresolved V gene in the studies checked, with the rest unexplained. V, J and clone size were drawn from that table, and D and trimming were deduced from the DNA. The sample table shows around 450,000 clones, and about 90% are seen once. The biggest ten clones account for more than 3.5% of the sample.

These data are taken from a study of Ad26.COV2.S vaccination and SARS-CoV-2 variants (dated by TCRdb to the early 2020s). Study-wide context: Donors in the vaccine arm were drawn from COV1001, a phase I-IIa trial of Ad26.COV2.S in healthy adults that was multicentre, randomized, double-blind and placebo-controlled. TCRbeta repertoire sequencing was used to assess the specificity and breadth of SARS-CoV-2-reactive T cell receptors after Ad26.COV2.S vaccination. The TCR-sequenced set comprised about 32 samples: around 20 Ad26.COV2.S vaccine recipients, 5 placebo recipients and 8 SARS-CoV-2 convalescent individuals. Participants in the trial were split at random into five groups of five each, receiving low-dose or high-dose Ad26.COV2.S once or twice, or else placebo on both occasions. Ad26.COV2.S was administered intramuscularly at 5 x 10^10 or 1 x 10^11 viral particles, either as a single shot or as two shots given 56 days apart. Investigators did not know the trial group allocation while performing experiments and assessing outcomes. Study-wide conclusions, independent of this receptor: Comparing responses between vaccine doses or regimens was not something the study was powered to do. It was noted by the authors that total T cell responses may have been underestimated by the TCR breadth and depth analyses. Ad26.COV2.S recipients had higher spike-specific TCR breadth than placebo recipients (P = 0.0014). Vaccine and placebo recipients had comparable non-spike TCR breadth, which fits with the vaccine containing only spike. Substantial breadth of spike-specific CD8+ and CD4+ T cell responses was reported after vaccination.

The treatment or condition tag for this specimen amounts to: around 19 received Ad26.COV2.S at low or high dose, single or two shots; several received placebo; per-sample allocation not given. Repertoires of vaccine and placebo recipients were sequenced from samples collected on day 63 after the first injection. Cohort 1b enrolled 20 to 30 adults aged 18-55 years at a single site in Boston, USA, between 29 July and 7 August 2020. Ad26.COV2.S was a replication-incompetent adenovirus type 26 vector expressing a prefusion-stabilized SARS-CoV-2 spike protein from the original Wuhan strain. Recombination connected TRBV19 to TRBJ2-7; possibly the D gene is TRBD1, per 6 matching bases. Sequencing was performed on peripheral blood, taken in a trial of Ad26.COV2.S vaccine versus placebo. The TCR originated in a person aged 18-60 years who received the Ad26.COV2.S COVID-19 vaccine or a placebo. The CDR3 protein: CASSLGHNSYEQYF. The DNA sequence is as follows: TGTGCCAGTAGTTTGGGACACAACTCCTACGAGCAGTACTTC.